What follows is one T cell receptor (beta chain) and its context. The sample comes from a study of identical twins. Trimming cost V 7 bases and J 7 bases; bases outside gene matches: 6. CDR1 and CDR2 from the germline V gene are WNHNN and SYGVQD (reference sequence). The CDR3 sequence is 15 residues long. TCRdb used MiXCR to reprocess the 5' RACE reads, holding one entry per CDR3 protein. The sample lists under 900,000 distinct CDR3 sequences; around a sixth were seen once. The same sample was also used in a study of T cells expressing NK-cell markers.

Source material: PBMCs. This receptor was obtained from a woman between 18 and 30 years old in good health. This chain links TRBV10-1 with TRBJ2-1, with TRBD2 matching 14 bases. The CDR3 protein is CASTPGTSGSNEQFF. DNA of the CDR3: TGCGCCAGCACCCCGGGGACTAGCGGGAGTAATGAGCAGTTCTTC.